Listed below are T cell receptor beta chains from one sample, sequenced in a study of beta chain features in type 1 diabetes. Sequencing used immunoSEQ multiplex PCR; TCRdb keeps in-frame clones, though not all of them. The sample holds hundreds of thousands of clones, around an eighth seen once. What was sequenced was naive CD4+ T cells from blood. These TCRs come from a woman aged 18 to 35 with type 1 diabetes. The conserved cysteine and the conserved F or W are not part of the CDR3 here. Each record gives: J gene, V gene, CDR3 protein.

>TRBJ2-4|TRBV27
ASSPARDSPIAGYIQY
>TRBJ1-2|TRBV29-1
SVSGLYRNYGYT
>TRBJ2-2|TRBV29-1
SVEYGTGELF
>TRBJ2-3|TRBV28
ASSLPATKSFDTQY
>TRBJ2-1|TRBV5-1
ASRLTSGGAGEQF
>TRBJ1-6|TRBV29-1
SVKDKGPSPLH
>TRBJ2-6|TRBV11-2
ASSFTPPLGQVLT
>TRBJ1-2|TRBV11-2
ASSQTDRGDQGYT
>TRBJ2-1|TRBV13
ASSLPDNEQF
>TRBJ2-1|TRBV6-5
ASGRNSGGQF
>TRBJ2-7|TRBV18
ASSSGTSGPYEQY
>TRBJ1-2|TRBV19
ASRQTVTYGYT
>TRBJ2-1|TRBV7-7
ASSLGLRGAGDEQF
>TRBJ2-5|TRBV2
ASRVPTGQGKETQY
>TRBJ1-3|TRBV4-3
ASSQVGQDVRNTIY
>TRBJ1-1|TRBV11-3
ASSLDGHNTEAF
>TRBJ1-6|TRBV12-5
ASGQVGPLH
>TRBJ1-3|TRBV30
AWRRKSGNTIY